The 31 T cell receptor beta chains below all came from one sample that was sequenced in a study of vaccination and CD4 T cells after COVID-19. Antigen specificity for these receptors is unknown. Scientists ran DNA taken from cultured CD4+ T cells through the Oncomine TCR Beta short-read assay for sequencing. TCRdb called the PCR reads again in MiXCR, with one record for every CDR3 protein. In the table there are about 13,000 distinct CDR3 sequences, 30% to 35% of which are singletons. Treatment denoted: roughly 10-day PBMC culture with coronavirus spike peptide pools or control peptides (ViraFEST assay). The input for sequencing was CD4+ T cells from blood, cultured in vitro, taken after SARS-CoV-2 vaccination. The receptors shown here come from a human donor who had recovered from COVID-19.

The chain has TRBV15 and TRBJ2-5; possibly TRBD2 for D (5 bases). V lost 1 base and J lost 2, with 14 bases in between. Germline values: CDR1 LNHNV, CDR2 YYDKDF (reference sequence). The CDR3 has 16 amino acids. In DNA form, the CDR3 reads TGTGCCACCAGCAGAGGAGGACGATCGGGACAAGAGACCCAGTACTTC. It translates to CATSRGGRSGQETQYF.

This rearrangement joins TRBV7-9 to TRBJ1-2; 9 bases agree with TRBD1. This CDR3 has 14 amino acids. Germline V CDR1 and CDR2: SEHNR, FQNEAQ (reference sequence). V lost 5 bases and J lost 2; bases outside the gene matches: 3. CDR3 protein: CASSPGQGNYGYTF. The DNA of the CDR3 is TGTGCCAGCAGCCCTGGACAGGGGAACTATGGCTACACCTTC.

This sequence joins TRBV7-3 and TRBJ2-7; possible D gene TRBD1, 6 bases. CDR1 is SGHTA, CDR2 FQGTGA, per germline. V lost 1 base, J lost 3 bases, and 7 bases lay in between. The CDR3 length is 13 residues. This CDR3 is CASSLKGGYEQYF. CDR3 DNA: TGTGCCAGCAGCTTAAAAGGGGGCTACGAGCAGTACTTC.

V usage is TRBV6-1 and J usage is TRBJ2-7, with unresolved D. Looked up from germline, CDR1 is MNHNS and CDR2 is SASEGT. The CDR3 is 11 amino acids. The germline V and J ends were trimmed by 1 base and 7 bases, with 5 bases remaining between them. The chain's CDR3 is CASSEDREQYF. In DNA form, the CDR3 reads TGTGCCAGCAGTGAAGACCGAGAGCAGTACTTC.

The DNA of the CDR3 is TGTGCCAGCAGCCGGGAATTCTCTCCTGAAGCTTTCTTT. The encoded protein is CASSREFSPEAFF. The V gene is TRBV6-1, the J gene TRBJ1-1; D unclear. The CDR3 totals 13 residues. The V and J ends lost 6 bases and 6 bases respectively, with 14 bases between them. Germline assignment: CDR1 MNHNS and CDR2 SASEGT.

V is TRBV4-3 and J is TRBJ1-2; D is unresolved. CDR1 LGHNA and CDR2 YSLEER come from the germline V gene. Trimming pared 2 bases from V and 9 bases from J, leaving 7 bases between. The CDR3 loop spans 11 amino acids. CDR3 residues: CASSQLGRYTF. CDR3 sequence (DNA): TGCGCCAGCAGCCAACTCGGACGCTACACCTTC.

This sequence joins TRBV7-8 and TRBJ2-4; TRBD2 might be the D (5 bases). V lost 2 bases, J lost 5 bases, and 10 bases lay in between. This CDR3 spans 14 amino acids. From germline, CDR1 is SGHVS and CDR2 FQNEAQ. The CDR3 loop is CASSLRVRENIQYF. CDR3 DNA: TGTGCCAGCAGCTTAAGAGTGAGGGAAAACATTCAGTACTTC.

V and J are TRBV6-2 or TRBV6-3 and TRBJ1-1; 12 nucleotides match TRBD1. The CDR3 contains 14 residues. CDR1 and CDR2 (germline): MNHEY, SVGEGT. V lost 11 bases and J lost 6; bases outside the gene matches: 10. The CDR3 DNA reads TGTGCCCTAAAGGGACAGGGGGCTTTTGCTGAAGCTTTCTTT. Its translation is CALKGQGAFAEAFF.

As DNA, the CDR3 is TGTGCCAGCAGTTCCTCGGGGGGCGGAACCTACGAGCAGTACTTC. Translated: CASSSSGGGTYEQYF. V is TRBV6-2 or TRBV6-3 and J is TRBJ2-7, with D possibly being TRBD2 (7 bases). The germline CDR1 and CDR2 sequences are MNHEY and SVGEGT. V lost 4 bases and J lost 2, with 15 bases in between. This CDR3 contains 15 residues.

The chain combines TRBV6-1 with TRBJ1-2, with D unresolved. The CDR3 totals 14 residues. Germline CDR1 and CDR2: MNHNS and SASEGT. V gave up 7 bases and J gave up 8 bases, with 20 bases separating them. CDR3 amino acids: CASIVRSGGRGYTF. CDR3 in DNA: TGTGCCAGCATCGTAAGGTCGGGAGGTCGCGGCTACACCTTC.

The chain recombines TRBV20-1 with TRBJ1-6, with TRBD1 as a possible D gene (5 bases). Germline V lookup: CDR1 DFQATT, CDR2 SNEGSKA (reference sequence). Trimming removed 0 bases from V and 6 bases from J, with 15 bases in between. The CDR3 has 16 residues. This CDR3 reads CSARDLSRVANSPLHF. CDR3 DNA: TGCAGTGCTAGAGATCTAAGCAGGGTTGCTAATTCACCCCTCCACTTT.

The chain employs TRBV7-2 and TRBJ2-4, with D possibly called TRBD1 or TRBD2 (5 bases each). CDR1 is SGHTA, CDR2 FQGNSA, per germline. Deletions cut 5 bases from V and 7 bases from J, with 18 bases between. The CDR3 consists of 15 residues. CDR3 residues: CASSHRRTWGNIQYF. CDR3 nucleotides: TGTGCCAGCAGCCACCGTCGGACCTGGGGGAACATTCAGTACTTC.

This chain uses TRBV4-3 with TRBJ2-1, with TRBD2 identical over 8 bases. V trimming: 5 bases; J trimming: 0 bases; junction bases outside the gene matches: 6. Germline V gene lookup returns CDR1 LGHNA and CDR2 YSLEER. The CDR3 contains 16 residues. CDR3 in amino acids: CASSTQREFSYNEQFF. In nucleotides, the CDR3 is TGCGCCAGCAGCACCCAGCGGGAGTTCTCCTACAATGAGCAGTTCTTC.

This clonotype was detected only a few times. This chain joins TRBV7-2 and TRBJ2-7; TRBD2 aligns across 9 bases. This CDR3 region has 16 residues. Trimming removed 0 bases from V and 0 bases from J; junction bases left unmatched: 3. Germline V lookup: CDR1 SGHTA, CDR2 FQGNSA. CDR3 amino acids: CASSLALAGSSYEQYF. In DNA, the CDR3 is TGTGCCAGCAGCTTAGCGCTAGCGGGGTCCTCCTACGAGCAGTACTTC.

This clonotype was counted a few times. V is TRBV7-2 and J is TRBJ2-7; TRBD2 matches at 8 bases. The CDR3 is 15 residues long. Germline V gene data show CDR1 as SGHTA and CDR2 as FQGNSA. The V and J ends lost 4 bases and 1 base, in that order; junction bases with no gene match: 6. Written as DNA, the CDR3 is TGTGCCAGCAGCTCATTAGCGGGAAAGTCCTACGAGCAGTACTTC. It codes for CASSSLAGKSYEQYF.

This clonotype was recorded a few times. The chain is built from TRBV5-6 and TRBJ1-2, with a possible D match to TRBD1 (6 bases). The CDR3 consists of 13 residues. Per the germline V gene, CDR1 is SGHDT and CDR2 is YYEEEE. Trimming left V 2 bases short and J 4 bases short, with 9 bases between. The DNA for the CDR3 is TGTGCCAGCAGCTTCGAACAGGGCTATGGCTACACCTTC. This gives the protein CASSFEQGYGYTF.

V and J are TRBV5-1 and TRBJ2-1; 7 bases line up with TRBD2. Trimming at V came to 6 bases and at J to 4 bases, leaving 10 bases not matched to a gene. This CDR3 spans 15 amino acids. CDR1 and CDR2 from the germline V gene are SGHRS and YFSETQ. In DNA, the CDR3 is TGCGCCAGCAACTTCGCCGGGACTACATACAATGAGCAGTTCTTC. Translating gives CASNFAGTTYNEQFF. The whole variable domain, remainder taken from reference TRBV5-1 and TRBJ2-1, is KAGVTQTPRYLIKTRGQQVTLSCSPISGHRSVSWYQQTPGQGLQFLFEYFSETQRNKGNFPGRFSGRQFSNSRSEMNVSTLELGDSALYLCASNFAGTTYNEQFFGPGTRLTVL.

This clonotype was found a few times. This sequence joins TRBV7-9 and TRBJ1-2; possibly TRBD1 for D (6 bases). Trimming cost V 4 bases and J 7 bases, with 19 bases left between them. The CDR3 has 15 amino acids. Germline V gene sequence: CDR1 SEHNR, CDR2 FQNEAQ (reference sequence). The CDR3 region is CASSSSAGAYGGYTF. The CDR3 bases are TGTGCCAGCAGCTCCAGCGCGGGGGCGTATGGTGGCTACACCTTC.

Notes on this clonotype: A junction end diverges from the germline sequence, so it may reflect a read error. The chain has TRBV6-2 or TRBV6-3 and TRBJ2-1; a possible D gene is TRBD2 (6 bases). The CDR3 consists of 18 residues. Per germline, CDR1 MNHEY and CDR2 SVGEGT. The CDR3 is CASSVKARGSGPYSEQFF. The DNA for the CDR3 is TGTGCCAGCAGCGTCAAGGCTCGGGGGAGCGGACCATACAGTGAGCAGTTCTTC.

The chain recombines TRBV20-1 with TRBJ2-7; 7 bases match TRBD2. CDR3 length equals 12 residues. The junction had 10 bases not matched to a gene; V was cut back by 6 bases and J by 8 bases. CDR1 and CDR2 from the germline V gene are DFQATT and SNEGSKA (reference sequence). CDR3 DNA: TGCAGTGCGCCTTCGGCGGGAGAAAAGCAGTACTTC. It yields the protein CSAPSAGEKQYF.

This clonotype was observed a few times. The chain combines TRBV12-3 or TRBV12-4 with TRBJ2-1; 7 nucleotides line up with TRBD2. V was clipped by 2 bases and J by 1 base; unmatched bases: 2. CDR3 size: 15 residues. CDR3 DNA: TGTGCCAGCAGTTTAATGGGGGGGTCCTACAATGAGCAGTTCTTC. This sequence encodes CASSLMGGSYNEQFF.

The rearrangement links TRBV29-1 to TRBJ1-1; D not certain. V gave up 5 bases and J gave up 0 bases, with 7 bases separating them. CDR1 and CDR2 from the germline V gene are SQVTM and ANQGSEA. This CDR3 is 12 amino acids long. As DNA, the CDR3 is TGCAGCGTTACCCAATTGAACACTGAAGCTTTCTTT. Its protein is CSVTQLNTEAFF.

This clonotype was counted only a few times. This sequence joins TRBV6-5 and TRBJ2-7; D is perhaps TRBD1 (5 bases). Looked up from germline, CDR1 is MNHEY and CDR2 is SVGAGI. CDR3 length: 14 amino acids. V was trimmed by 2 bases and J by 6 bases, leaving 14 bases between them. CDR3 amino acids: CASSYDRVSAEQYF. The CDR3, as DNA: TGTGCCAGCAGTTACGACAGAGTTAGTGCCGAGCAGTACTTC.

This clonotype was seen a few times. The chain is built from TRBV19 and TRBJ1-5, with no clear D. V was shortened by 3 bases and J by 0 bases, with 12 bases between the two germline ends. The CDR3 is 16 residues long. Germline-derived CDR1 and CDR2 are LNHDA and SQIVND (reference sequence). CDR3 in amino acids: CASSINVGFSNQPQHF. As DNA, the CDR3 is TGTGCCAGTAGTATCAATGTAGGATTTAGCAATCAGCCCCAGCATTTT.

DNA of the CDR3: TGTGCCACCAGGGGCGCAGCTAATGAAAAACTGTTTTTT. Translating gives CATRGAANEKLFF. The chain uses TRBV24-1 and TRBJ1-4; D uncertain. Germline V gene data show CDR1 as KGHDR and CDR2 as SFDVKD. The CDR3 extends over 13 amino acids. Trimming took 7 bases from V and 3 from J, leaving 8 bases between them.

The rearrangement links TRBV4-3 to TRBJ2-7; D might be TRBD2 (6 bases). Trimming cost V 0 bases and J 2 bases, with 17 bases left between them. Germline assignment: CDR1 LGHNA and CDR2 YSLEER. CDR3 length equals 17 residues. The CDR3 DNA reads TGCGCCAGCAGCCAAGACGTGATGACGGGAGATGCCTACGAGCAGTACTTC. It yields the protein CASSQDVMTGDAYEQYF.

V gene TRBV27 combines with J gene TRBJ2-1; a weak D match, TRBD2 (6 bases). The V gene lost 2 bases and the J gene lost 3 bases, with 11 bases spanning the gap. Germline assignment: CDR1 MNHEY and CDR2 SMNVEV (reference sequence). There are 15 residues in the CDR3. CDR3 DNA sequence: TGTGCCAGCAGTTTAAGCGGGCCCTACTACAATGAGCAGTTCTTC. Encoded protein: CASSLSGPYYNEQFF.

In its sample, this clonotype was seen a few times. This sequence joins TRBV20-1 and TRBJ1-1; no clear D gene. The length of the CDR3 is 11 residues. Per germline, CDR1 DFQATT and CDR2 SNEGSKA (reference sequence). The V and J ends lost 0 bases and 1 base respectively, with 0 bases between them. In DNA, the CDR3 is TGCAGTGCTAGAGAGAACACTGAAGCTTTCTTT. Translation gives CSARENTEAFF.

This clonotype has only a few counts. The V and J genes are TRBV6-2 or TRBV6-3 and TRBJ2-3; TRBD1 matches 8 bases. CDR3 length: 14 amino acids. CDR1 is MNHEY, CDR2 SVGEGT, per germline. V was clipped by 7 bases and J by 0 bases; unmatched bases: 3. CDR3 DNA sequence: TGTGCCAGCACCCAGGGGGCCAGCACAGATACGCAGTATTTT. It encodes CASTQGASTDTQYF.

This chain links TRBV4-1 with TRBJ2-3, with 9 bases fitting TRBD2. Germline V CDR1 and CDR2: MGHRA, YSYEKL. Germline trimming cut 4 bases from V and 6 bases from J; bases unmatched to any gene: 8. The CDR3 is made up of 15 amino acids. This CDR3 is CASSLYSGSEDTQYF. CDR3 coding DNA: TGCGCCAGCAGCCTTTATAGCGGGAGTGAGGATACGCAGTATTTT.

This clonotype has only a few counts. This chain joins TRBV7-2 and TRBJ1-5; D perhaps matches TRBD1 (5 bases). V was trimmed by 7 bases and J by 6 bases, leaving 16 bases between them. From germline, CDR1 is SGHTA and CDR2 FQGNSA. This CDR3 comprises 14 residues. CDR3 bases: TGTGCCAGCACCGCCGGCAGGGAAGGTCAGCCCCAGCATTTT. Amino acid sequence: CASTAGREGQPQHF.